This T cell receptor (beta chain) was sequenced in a study of monozygotic twins with inflammatory bowel disease. Study findings and constraints: Researchers were unable to tell different T cell subtypes apart. Patients got different immunosuppressive treatments, which may have made their repertoires more variable.

CDR3 length equals 16 residues. The germline CDR1 and CDR2 sequences are SGHTA and FQGTGA. In regard to this clonotype: What it binds is not known.

There were around 3.5 ug of total RNA used for each TCR library. For each CDR3 protein, TCRdb gives one entry from its re-call of the 5' RACE reads, without DNA. The sample table sets out over 200,000 distinct CDR3 sequences. This chain connects TRBV7-3 to TRBJ1-5; TCRdb picks TRBD1, but there is no DNA to check that call. This receptor was obtained from a human donor with ulcerative colitis or Crohn's disease, or a healthy co-twin of an affected twin (not recorded which). Sequences were obtained from blood. The CDR3 is CASRITQGCSNQPQHF.